These 10 T cell receptor beta chains were sequenced from one sample in a study of blood T cell repertoires in COVID-19. Using immunoSEQ multiplex PCR, the repertoire was profiled, and TCRdb retains in-frame clones only, with some absent. The sample shows tens of thousands of clones, around 88% of them seen only once. The sample comprised peripheral blood. Receptors were obtained from a woman of 80 years or more with acute or convalescent COVID-19.

The chain uses TRBV4-2 and TRBJ2-3, with TRBD2 matching over 12 bases. There are 19 residues in the CDR3. From germline, CDR1 is LGHNA and CDR2 YNFKEQ. V gave up 0 bases and J gave up 0 bases; unmatched junction bases: 7. CDR3 protein: CASSQDGTSGPLSTDTQYF. CDR3 in DNA: TGTGCCAGCAGCCAAGATGGGACTAGCGGGCCGCTTAGCACAGATACGCAGTATTTT.

This chain links TRBV5-1 with TRBJ1-1; 8 positions match TRBD1. The CDR3 spans 14 residues. The germline V gene has CDR1 SGHRS and CDR2 YFSETQ. Unmatched junction bases numbered 7, after V lost 7 bases and J lost 2 bases. The CDR3 loop is CASRYGQGNTEAFF. The CDR3 coding sequence is TGCGCCAGCCGCTATGGACAGGGAAACACTGAAGCTTTCTTT.

V is TRBV28 and J is TRBJ1-4; 7 bases are shared with TRBD1. Germline CDR1 is MDHEN and CDR2 is SYDVKM. This CDR3 has 14 residues. After removal of 7 bases from V and 7 bases from J, the junction contained 9 bases not matched to a gene. The CDR3 DNA follows: TGTGCCAGCAACTCTCCTGACAGGGTTGAAAAACTGTTTTTT. Its translation: CASNSPDRVEKLFF.

The J gene is TRBJ2-3, the V gene TRBV7-9; no definite D call. The CDR3 runs 12 residues. Per the germline V gene, CDR1 is SEHNR and CDR2 is FQNEAQ (reference sequence). V gave up 4 bases and J gave up 4 bases, with 6 bases separating them. The DNA of the CDR3 is TGTGCCAGCAGCTCGCTAGCAGATACGCAGTATTTT. Its translation: CASSSLADTQYF.

V and J are TRBV28 and TRBJ1-5, with D perhaps matching TRBD1 (5 bases). This CDR3 region has 13 residues. V lost 6 bases, J lost 6 bases, and 12 bases lay in between. Germline V gene sequence: CDR1 MDHEN, CDR2 SYDVKM. CDR3 in amino acids: CASRTQGGQPQHF. CDR3 sequence (DNA): TGTGCCAGCAGGACTCAGGGAGGTCAGCCCCAGCATTTT.

CDR3 region: CASSSQGSPNSPLHF. The CDR3 region has the DNA TGTGCCAGCAGCTCACAGGGATCCCCTAATTCACCCCTCCACTTT. The rearrangement uses TRBV7-2 and TRBJ1-6; a possible D gene is TRBD1 (6 bases). This CDR3 region has 15 residues. V was clipped by 4 bases and J by 6 bases, with 13 bases between them. Germline CDR1 is SGHTA and CDR2 is FQGNSA.

V is TRBV7-6 and J is TRBJ1-1; tentative D call: TRBD1 (6 bases). Trimming took off 5 bases at V and 5 bases at J, with 12 bases between the two ends. The CDR3 spans 13 residues. Germline-derived CDR1 and CDR2 are SGHVS and FNYEAQ. This chain's CDR3 is CASSITTGTEAFF. The CDR3 region has the DNA TGTGCCAGCAGCATAACGACAGGTACTGAAGCTTTCTTT.

This clone was counted a few times. The J gene is TRBJ2-5, the V gene TRBV7-9; 12 bases line up with TRBD1. V was clipped by 7 bases and J by 5 bases; unmatched bases: 14. The V gene's germline CDR1 is SEHNR and CDR2 FQNEAQ (reference sequence). The CDR3 runs 17 residues. The CDR3 reads CASNSPPGQGARETQYF. The CDR3 nucleotides are TGTGCCAGCAACTCACCCCCGGGACAGGGGGCTCGGGAGACCCAGTACTTC. Full variable domain (rest looked up from reference TRBV7-9 and TRBJ2-5): DTGVSQNPRHKITKRGQNVTFRCDPISEHNRLYWYRQTLGQGPEFLTYFQNEAQLEKSRLLSDRFSAERPKGSFSTLEIQRTEQGDSAMYLCASNSPPGQGARETQYFGPGTRLLVL.

This rearrangement joins TRBV6-6 to TRBJ2-7; 7 bases fit TRBD1. Germline CDR1 is MNHNY and CDR2 is SVGAGI (reference sequence). This CDR3 is 14 amino acids long. Losses at the gene ends were 9 bases for V and 0 bases for J; bases not matched to a gene: 8. The CDR3 DNA sequence: TGTGCCAGGGAGTCCGGGACAGACTCCTACGAGCAGTACTTC. Translating gives CARESGTDSYEQYF.

The chain uses TRBV2 and TRBJ1-5; 8 positions match TRBD1. V dropped 4 bases and J dropped 7; count of bases not matched to a gene: 6. The CDR3 is 14 amino acids. The germline CDR1 and CDR2 sequences are SNHLY and FYNNEI. The CDR3 bases are TGTGCCAGCAGTGCCAGGGGGCAGTGGCAGCCCCAGCATTTT. Its translation: CASSARGQWQPQHF.